The 8 T cell receptor beta chains reported below all come from one sample, sequenced in a study of blood T cell repertoires in COVID-19. Produced via immunoSEQ multiplex PCR; TCRdb's table is partial and in-frame only. The sample has about 150,000 clones; more than 75% are singletons. Sequencing was carried out using peripheral blood. The receptors originated from a man between 50 and 59 years old who had recovered from COVID-19.

The chain employs TRBV2 and TRBJ1-6; D is uncertain. Trimming removed 1 base from V and 9 bases from J, with 10 bases in between. CDR1 is SNHLY, CDR2 FYNNEI, per germline. This CDR3 has 14 residues. CDR3 amino acids: CASSEGTGVSPLHF. Here the CDR3 DNA reads TGTGCCAGCAGTGAAGGCACCGGGGTTTCACCCCTCCACTTT.

The J gene is TRBJ1-3, the V gene TRBV5-1; D is possibly TRBD1 (6 bases). The germline CDR1 and CDR2 sequences are SGHRS and YFSETQ. V lost 0 bases and J lost 0, with 7 bases in between. This CDR3 has 15 amino acids. CDR3 sequence (DNA): TGCGCCAGCAGCTTGGGACAGGTCTCTGGAAACACCATATATTTT. This gives the protein CASSLGQVSGNTIYF.

J is TRBJ1-1 and V is TRBV19, with 10 nucleotides matching TRBD1. Germline CDR1 is LNHDA and CDR2 is SQIVND (reference sequence). The trim removed 6 bases at V and 4 bases at J, leaving 8 bases unmatched. The CDR3 contains 15 residues. The CDR3 region is CASSLGQGLGTEAFF. The CDR3 nucleotides read TGTGCCAGTAGCTTGGGACAGGGGTTGGGCACTGAAGCTTTCTTT.

V gene TRBV5-1 combines with J gene TRBJ2-2; 8 nucleotides match TRBD2. The CDR3 length is 14 residues. Germline trimming cut 5 bases from V and 4 bases from J; bases unmatched to any gene: 4. The germline V gene has CDR1 SGHRS and CDR2 YFSETQ. Written as DNA, the CDR3 is TGCGCCAGCAGAGCGGGGGTCGGCACCGGGGAGCTGTTTTTT. This codes for CASRAGVGTGELFF.

The rearrangement joins TRBV27 to TRBJ1-5; 7 bases match TRBD1. The CDR3 is 15 residues long. The V and J ends lost 5 bases and 1 base, in that order; junction bases with no gene match: 5. The germline V gene has CDR1 MNHEY and CDR2 SMNVEV (reference sequence). CDR3 region: CASSPEGASNQPQHF. In nucleotides, the CDR3 is TGTGCCAGCAGTCCAGAGGGGGCGAGCAATCAGCCCCAGCATTTT.

This chain uses TRBV2 with TRBJ2-1, with 7 positions matching TRBD2. Trimming at V came to 2 bases and at J to 0 bases, leaving 4 bases not matched to a gene. The CDR3 is 16 amino acids. In germline, CDR1 is SNHLY, CDR2 FYNNEI. The CDR3 here is CASSESSSGSYNEQFF. Written as DNA, the CDR3 is TGTGCCAGCAGTGAATCGTCTAGCGGCTCCTACAATGAGCAGTTCTTC.

This chain joins TRBV19 and TRBJ2-2; 10 bases are a match to TRBD1. Germline V gene lookup returns CDR1 LNHDA and CDR2 SQIVND (reference sequence). The CDR3 contains 18 residues. Unmatched junction bases numbered 11, after V lost 4 bases and J lost 3 bases. CDR3 DNA: TGTGCCAGTAGTACTACAGGTGGGACAGGGGCCTACACCGGGGAGCTGTTTTTT. Protein sequence: CASSTTGGTGAYTGELFF.

The table lists this clone with a few counts. The chain is built from TRBV11-3 and TRBJ2-1; perhaps TRBD1 as D (6 bases). Germline CDR1 reads SGHNT; CDR2 reads YENEEA. Trimming pared 5 bases from V and 4 bases from J, leaving 15 bases between. This CDR3 contains 15 residues. The CDR3 DNA is TGTGCCAGCAGCGGCCGGAAAGGGGGTTACAATGAGCAGTTCTTC. It codes for CASSGRKGGYNEQFF.